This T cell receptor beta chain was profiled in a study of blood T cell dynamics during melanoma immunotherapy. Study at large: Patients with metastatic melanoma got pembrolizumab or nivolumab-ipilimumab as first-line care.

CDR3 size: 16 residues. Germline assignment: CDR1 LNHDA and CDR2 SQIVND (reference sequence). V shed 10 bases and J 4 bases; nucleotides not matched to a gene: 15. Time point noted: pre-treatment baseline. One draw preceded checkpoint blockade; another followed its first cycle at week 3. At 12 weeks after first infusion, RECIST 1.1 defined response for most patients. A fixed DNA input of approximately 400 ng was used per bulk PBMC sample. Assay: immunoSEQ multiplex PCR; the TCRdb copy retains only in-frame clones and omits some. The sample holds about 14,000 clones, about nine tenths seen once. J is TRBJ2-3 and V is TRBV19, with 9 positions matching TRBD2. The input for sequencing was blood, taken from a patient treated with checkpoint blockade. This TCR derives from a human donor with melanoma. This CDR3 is CATCETSGRAADTQYF. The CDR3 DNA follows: TGTGCCACCTGTGAGACTAGCGGACGGGCGGCAGATACGCAGTATTTT.